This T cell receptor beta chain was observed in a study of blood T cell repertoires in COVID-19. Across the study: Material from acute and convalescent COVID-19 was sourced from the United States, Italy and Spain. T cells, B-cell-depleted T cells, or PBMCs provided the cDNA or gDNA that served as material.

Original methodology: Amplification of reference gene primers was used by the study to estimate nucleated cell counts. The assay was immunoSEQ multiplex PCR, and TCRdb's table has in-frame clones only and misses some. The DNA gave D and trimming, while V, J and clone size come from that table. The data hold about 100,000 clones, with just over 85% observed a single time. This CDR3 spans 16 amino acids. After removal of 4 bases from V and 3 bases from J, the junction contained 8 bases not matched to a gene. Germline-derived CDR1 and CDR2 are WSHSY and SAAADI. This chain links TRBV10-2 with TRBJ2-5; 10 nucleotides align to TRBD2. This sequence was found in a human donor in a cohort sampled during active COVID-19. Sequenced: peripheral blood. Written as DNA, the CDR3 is TGCGCCAGCAGTGCGAAGCGGGAGGGGGGTAAAGAGACCCAGTACTTC. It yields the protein CASSAKREGGKETQYF.